This T cell receptor (beta chain) was found in a study of T cell repertoires in cytomegalovirus infection. Turning to the study itself: CMV epitopes in the study were HLA-C-restricted (recently identified) and HLA-B-restricted (well studied). Through public TCR beta signatures, both CMV infection and matching HLA type were indicated. Study results and limitations: What dominated the ex vivo response were HLA-C-restricted CMV-specific TCR beta clonotypes.

This CDR3 is built from 15 residues. Germline loops: CDR1 MNHNS, CDR2 SASEGT. Trimming took 2 bases from V and 4 from J, leaving 15 bases between them. This clonotype was detected only once. Its specificity is not known. TCRdb passed the reads through MiXCR, listing each CDR3 protein once. The sample lists some 920,000 distinct CDR3 sequences, around 29% seen once, with about an eighth in the top ten. This sequence originates from a human donor in good health (CMV status not recorded). Some clones in this sample may be carry-over from other donors' samples. Specimen: cultured CD8+ T cells from PBMCs, collected from culture after CMV antigen stimulation. The chain combines TRBV6-1 with TRBJ2-7; D gene ambiguous. The CDR3 region has the DNA TGTGCCAGCAGTGAACTGAGAGGTCCGAGGTACGAGCAGTACTTC. The encoded protein is CASSELRGPRYEQYF.